The sequence of this T cell receptor beta chain was determined in a study of blood T cell repertoires in COVID-19. Trimming cost V 1 base and J 0 bases, with 9 bases left between them. Germline assignment: CDR1 MGHDK and CDR2 SYGVNS. The CDR3 consists of 15 residues. Patients at the Seattle site were enrolled during active infection and followed longitudinally. Original handling: The authors estimated nucleated cell counts from reference gene primer amplification. Profiling relied on immunoSEQ multiplex PCR, and the TCRdb table lists in-frame clones only, not all of them. The DNA was the basis for D and trimming; V, J and clone size are from that table. The data contain around 210,000 clones, approximately 85% of them singletons.

The chain combines TRBV25-1 with TRBJ1-2; D may be TRBD1 (6 bases). Specimen: peripheral blood. The TCR comes from a man over 45 with COVID-19, enrolled during active disease. The CDR3 DNA follows: TGTGCCAGCAGTGAATCGGGGGGGCCTAACTATGGCTACACCTTC. This gives the protein CASSESGGPNYGYTF.